Listed here is a single T cell receptor (beta chain). This sample was included in a study of blood T cell repertoires in COVID-19. About the study: Samples representing acute and convalescent COVID-19 were sourced from the United States, Italy and Spain. PBMCs, B-cell-depleted T cells, or T cells provided the cDNA or gDNA that made up the material.

Authors' methods: Nucleated cell counts were estimated from reference gene primer amplification. Clones were read by immunoSEQ multiplex PCR, and TCRdb kept only the in-frame ones, dropping some. The V and J calls and clone size come from that table; D and trimming were worked out from the DNA. The data show about 160,000 clones, approximately 92% seen once. The V end was cut by 0 bases, the J end by 7 bases, with 21 bases between. Looked up from germline, CDR1 is SQVTM and CDR2 is ANQGSEA. The CDR3 has 16 amino acids. The sequencing input was peripheral blood. The clonotype was recovered from a woman aged 45-60 years with acute or convalescent COVID-19. The chain joins TRBV29-1 to TRBJ1-1; D may be TRBD1 (6 bases). The chain's CDR3 is CSVEDLTHRELGEAFF. The CDR3 DNA sequence: TGCAGCGTTGAAGATCTGACCCACAGGGAGTTGGGTGAAGCTTTCTTT.